Listed below are T cell receptor beta chains from one sample, sequenced in a study of high-grade serous ovarian cancer treatment subgroups. TCRdb's copy holds only in-frame clones and misses some; the assay was immunoSEQ multiplex PCR. The table lists about 8,000 clones, about 62% of them singletons, with 5.5% to 7.5% in the top ten. Sequenced: tumor tissue. The receptors here all came from a human donor with high-grade serous ovarian cancer. Each CDR3 is given without its conserved first and last residue. Fields, in order: J gene, D gene, V gene, CDR3 protein. A D gene is named only where the DNA matches it firmly.

j_gene: TRBJ2-5; d_gene: NA; v_gene: TRBV7-8; CDR3aa: ASSLDRLRGPETQY
j_gene: TRBJ2-5; d_gene: TRBD2; v_gene: TRBV5-4; CDR3aa: ASSLARGGRETQY
j_gene: TRBJ1-2; d_gene: NA; v_gene: TRBV28; CDR3aa: ASSSPPSGKHGYT
j_gene: TRBJ1-4; d_gene: NA; v_gene: TRBV9; CDR3aa: ASSVEPRNEKLF
j_gene: TRBJ2-7; d_gene: TRBD2; v_gene: TRBV7-2; CDR3aa: ASSQYLAGADEQY
j_gene: TRBJ2-6; d_gene: NA; v_gene: TRBV5-8; CDR3aa: ASSPGNSGANVLT
j_gene: TRBJ2-7; d_gene: TRBD2; v_gene: TRBV7-6; CDR3aa: ASSLEAGALSYEQY
j_gene: TRBJ2-7; d_gene: NA; v_gene: TRBV9; CDR3aa: ASSVAQGSYEQY
j_gene: TRBJ1-4; d_gene: TRBD1; v_gene: TRBV28; CDR3aa: ASRYTHRGRLF
j_gene: TRBJ1-5; d_gene: NA; v_gene: TRBV28; CDR3aa: ASSLWVGSNQPQH
j_gene: TRBJ1-5; d_gene: TRBD1; v_gene: TRBV27; CDR3aa: ASRPLGQGGNQPQH
j_gene: TRBJ2-2; d_gene: NA; v_gene: TRBV13; CDR3aa: ASSLGRNTGELF
j_gene: TRBJ2-3; d_gene: TRBD2; v_gene: TRBV5-6; CDR3aa: ASSGVAGEYTDTQY
j_gene: TRBJ1-1; d_gene: TRBD1; v_gene: TRBV12-5; CDR3aa: ASGGTGYGTEAF